One sample yielded the 6 T cell receptor beta chains listed below, sequenced in a study of blood T cell repertoires in COVID-19 (dated by TCRdb to 2019 to 2021). Libraries were made using the immunoSEQ multiplex PCR assay. The clones in this table, taken by TCRdb from immuneACCESS, are in-frame only. Not every clone is retained; where verified, under half of the shortfall comes from an unresolved V gene, and the cause of the rest is unknown. Here the sample has roughly 260,000 clones; 75% to 90% occur a single time. The ten top clones hold roughly 2% of the sample. Sample: peripheral blood. These receptors all come from a woman between 45 and 65 years old who had recovered from COVID-19.

A few counts support this clone. This sequence joins TRBV3-1 (or the pseudogene TRBV3-2) and TRBJ1-5, with TRBD1 as a possible D gene (5 bases). Germline loops: CDR1 LGHDT, CDR2 YNNKEL (reference sequence). This CDR3 has 13 residues. The germline V and J ends were trimmed by 6 bases and 7 bases, with 13 bases remaining between them. The CDR3 loop reads CASSRNRQQPQHF. CDR3 nucleotides: TGTGCCAGCAGTAGGAACCGACAGCAGCCCCAGCATTTT.

The J gene is TRBJ2-3, the V gene TRBV6-5; TRBD1 matches 7 bases. The CDR3 length is 12 residues. Germline V CDR1 and CDR2: MNHEY, SVGAGI. J was trimmed by 3 bases and V by 6 bases; bases with no gene match: 0. The CDR3 loop is CASRGQTDTQYF. CDR3 DNA: TGTGCCAGCAGGGGACAGACAGATACGCAGTATTTT.

This chain joins TRBV2 and TRBJ1-2; D is unresolved. The CDR3 spans 13 residues. Per the germline V gene, CDR1 is SNHLY and CDR2 is FYNNEI. V lost 3 bases and J 4 bases, leaving 9 bases between the germline ends. The CDR3 nucleotides read TGTGCCAGCAGTGACAGATTATCCTATGGCTACACCTTC. Protein sequence: CASSDRLSYGYTF.

CDR3 sequence: CASSVYREVNTEAFF. CDR3 in DNA: TGTGCCAGCAGCGTCTACAGGGAAGTGAACACTGAAGCTTTCTTT. The genes are TRBV5-5 and TRBJ1-1; possible D gene TRBD1, 6 bases. Trimming shortened V by 4 bases and J by 0 bases, and 13 bases separated the two germline ends. Germline CDR1 reads SGHKS; CDR2 reads YYEKEE (reference sequence). The CDR3 contains 15 residues.

The chain links TRBV30 to TRBJ1-2; D might be TRBD1 (6 bases). The V and J ends lost 3 bases and 3 bases respectively, with 11 bases between them. The CDR3 spans 13 residues. CDR1 and CDR2 from the germline V gene are GTSNPN and SVGIG (reference sequence). The CDR3 protein is CAWRQGRDYGYTF. The CDR3 bases are TGTGCCTGGAGACAGGGCAGGGACTATGGCTACACCTTC.

This clone appeared a single time. The chain carries TRBV5-1 and TRBJ1-1; 7 bases fit TRBD1. Germline V CDR1 and CDR2: SGHRS, YFSETQ. The CDR3 contains 16 residues. V dropped 4 bases and J dropped 4; count of bases not matched to a gene: 13. The CDR3 region has the DNA TGCGCCAGCAGCCCGGGACAGACTGGGGGAGGCACTGAAGCTTTCTTT. Residues: CASSPGQTGGGTEAFF.